The next 19 T cell receptor beta chains were all read from a single sample in a study of OX40 agonist ivuxolimab in advanced cancers. Generated by immunoSEQ multiplex PCR, the TCRdb table keeps only in-frame clones and is missing some. The table lists under 90,000 clones, approximately 89% of them singletons, with about 0.2% in the top ten. The source material was CD4+ or CD8+ T cells sorted from blood, sampled in a trial of the OX40 agonist ivuxolimab. These receptors originate from an adult with an advanced solid tumor such as melanoma, head and neck, liver or kidney cancer.

This rearrangement joins TRBV11-2 to TRBJ1-1; a possible D gene is TRBD1 (6 bases). Trimming removed 5 bases at V and 4 bases at J, with 20 bases between. There are 16 residues in the CDR3. From germline, CDR1 is SGHAT and CDR2 FQNNGV. The CDR3 reads CASSQGGYTTATEAFF. CDR3 coding DNA: TGTGCCAGCAGCCAAGGGGGGTATACGACAGCCACTGAAGCTTTCTTT.

This clone was seen more than once but under ten times. The rearrangement uses TRBV28 and TRBJ1-2, with 8 bases lining up with TRBD1. The CDR3 runs 15 residues. V shed 5 bases and J 4 bases; nucleotides not matched to a gene: 9. CDR1 is MDHEN and CDR2 is SYDVKM in the germline V gene. For the CDR3, the DNA is TGTGCCAGCAGTCCCCCCTGGACAGGGACCTATGGCTACACCTTC. Translated, it gives CASSPPWTGTYGYTF.

The chain combines TRBV18 with TRBJ2-3; no clear D. Trimming pared 4 bases from V and 3 bases from J, leaving 8 bases between. CDR1 and CDR2 (germline): KGHSH, LQKENI. This CDR3 has 13 residues. The CDR3 spells CASSRTETDTQYF. The CDR3 bases are TGTGCCAGCTCACGAACGGAAACAGATACGCAGTATTTT.

The chain couples TRBV7-2 to TRBJ1-2; D might be TRBD1 (5 bases). The V end was cut by 1 base, the J end by 4 bases, with 13 bases between. This CDR3 contains 15 residues. In germline, CDR1 is SGHTA, CDR2 FQGNSA. CDR3: CASSLVQASPYGYTF. In DNA form, the CDR3 reads TGTGCCAGCAGCTTAGTACAGGCTTCCCCCTATGGCTACACCTTC.

The V gene is TRBV2, the J gene TRBJ1-3; a weak D match, TRBD1 (6 bases). CDR3 length: 13 amino acids. Trimming took off 6 bases at V and 9 bases at J, with 15 bases between the two ends. The V gene's germline CDR1 is SNHLY and CDR2 FYNNEI. For the CDR3, the DNA is TGTGCCAGCAGAATCTACAGGGTAGGCACCATATATTTT. Its translation is CASRIYRVGTIYF.

This chain uses TRBV23-1 with TRBJ2-7; no reliable D call. TRBV23-1 is identified as an open reading frame with a role that is uncertain. This CDR3 spans 14 amino acids. Trimming left V 8 bases short and J 0 bases short, with 14 bases between. The CDR3 DNA reads TGCGCCAGCGGCGAGCCTTTACGCTCCTACGAGCAGTACTTC. The encoded protein is CASGEPLRSYEQYF.

The chain joins TRBV5-1 to TRBJ2-3; D gene uncertain. CDR1 and CDR2 (germline): SGHRS, YFSETQ. The V end was cut by 2 bases, the J end by 0 bases, with 7 bases between. This CDR3 has 14 residues. For the CDR3, the DNA is TGCGCCAGCAGCTTAGGGAAAAGCACAGATACGCAGTATTTT. Residues: CASSLGKSTDTQYF.

V and J are TRBV5-1 and TRBJ1-1; D is undetermined. The V gene's germline CDR1 is SGHRS and CDR2 YFSETQ. Trimming took 0 bases from V and 2 from J, leaving 11 bases between them. CDR3 length: 15 residues. The CDR3 sequence: CASSLVGIGNTEAFF. The CDR3 DNA reads TGCGCCAGCAGCTTGGTAGGCATTGGAAACACTGAAGCTTTCTTT.

The chain recombines TRBV7-2 with TRBJ2-2; 10 nucleotides match TRBD1. In germline, CDR1 is SGHTA, CDR2 FQGNSA. V lost 0 bases to trimming and J lost 4 bases; unmatched junction nucleotides: 2. This CDR3 contains 16 residues. The CDR3 DNA reads as TGTGCCAGCAGCTTAGCCCGACAGGGGGCCACCGGGGAGCTGTTTTTT. It codes for CASSLARQGATGELFF.

This rearrangement joins TRBV7-3 to TRBJ2-1, with 11 bases aligning to TRBD2. J lost 3 bases, V lost 5 bases, and 6 bases had no gene match. Per germline, CDR1 SGHTA and CDR2 FQGTGA. The CDR3 spans 16 residues. This chain's CDR3 is CASSPPGTSGYNEQFF. CDR3 coding DNA: TGTGCCAGCAGCCCCCCCGGGACTAGCGGCTACAATGAGCAGTTCTTC.

The rearrangement joins TRBV7-9 to TRBJ1-3; D is possibly TRBD1 (6 bases). The germline CDR1 and CDR2 sequences are SEHNR and FQNEAQ (reference sequence). The V gene lost 5 bases and the J gene lost 3 bases, with 14 bases spanning the gap. The CDR3 is 15 residues long. The CDR3 loop is CASSDTGTHGNTIYF. The CDR3, as DNA: TGTGCCAGCAGCGACACCGGGACACATGGAAACACCATATATTTT.

The genes are TRBV4-2 and TRBJ2-3, with 9 bases matching TRBD2. Looked up from germline, CDR1 is LGHNA and CDR2 is YNFKEQ. The CDR3 is 18 residues long. The trim removed 0 bases at V and 2 bases at J, leaving 9 bases unmatched. Here the CDR3 reads CASSQESSGTTVTDTQYF. The CDR3 coding sequence is TGTGCCAGCAGCCAAGAATCTAGCGGGACTACCGTCACAGATACGCAGTATTTT.

This chain uses TRBV2 with TRBJ2-7; the D gene could be TRBD1 or TRBD2 (5 bases each). The CDR3 runs to 14 residues. Germline loops: CDR1 SNHLY, CDR2 FYNNEI. V was pared by 3 bases and J by 3 bases, with 12 bases between. CDR3 DNA: TGTGCCAGCAGTGACCTGGGGGTGAGCTACGAGCAGTACTTC. This codes for CASSDLGVSYEQYF. The full variable domain, its missing parts supplied by reference TRBV2 and TRBJ2-7, is EPEVTQTPSHQVTQMGQEVILRCVPISNHLYFYWYRQILGQKVEFLVSFYNNEISEKSEIFDDQFSVERPDGSNFTLKIRSTKLEDSAMYFCASSDLGVSYEQYFGPGTRLTVT.

This clone has a handful of counts. The chain links TRBV29-1 to TRBJ2-7, with D unresolved. The CDR3 runs to 12 residues. Germline loops: CDR1 SQVTM, CDR2 ANQGSEA. The germline V and J ends were trimmed by 4 bases and 1 base, with 8 bases remaining between them. The CDR3 sequence: CSVGQQSYEQYF. In nucleotides, the CDR3 is TGCAGCGTTGGGCAACAGTCCTACGAGCAGTACTTC.

The V call is TRBV10-1, the J call TRBJ1-1; the match to TRBD1 covers 7 bases. Losses at the gene ends were 3 bases for V and 7 bases for J; bases not matched to a gene: 5. The germline V gene has CDR1 WNHNN and CDR2 SYGVQD (reference sequence). The CDR3 contains 13 residues. CDR3 protein: CASSDRTGREAFF. In DNA form, the CDR3 reads TGCGCCAGCAGTGACCGGACAGGTCGTGAAGCTTTCTTT.

This clone came up once. This sequence joins TRBV5-1 and TRBJ1-1; TRBD1 matches at 8 bases. In germline, CDR1 is SGHRS, CDR2 YFSETQ. The CDR3 is 17 amino acids. V lost 1 base and J lost 1; bases outside the gene matches: 9. The CDR3 region is CASSLSNPGGWNTEAFF. CDR3 in DNA: TGCGCCAGCAGCTTGTCCAATCCAGGGGGCTGGAACACTGAAGCTTTCTTT.

The rearrangement uses TRBV19 and TRBJ1-5; no clear D gene. V was cut by 0 bases and J by 7 bases, with 13 bases left in between. CDR1 LNHDA and CDR2 SQIVND come from the germline V gene (reference sequence). The CDR3 runs to 15 residues. This chain's CDR3 is CASSIDGPRDQPQHF. The DNA for the CDR3 is TGTGCCAGTAGTATAGATGGTCCTAGAGACCAGCCCCAGCATTTT.

A remark on this clone: Different DNA sequences within this sample yield the same CDR3. The V call is TRBV6-5, the J call TRBJ1-2, with 9 bases matching TRBD1. CDR3 length: 15 residues. Germline loops: CDR1 MNHEY, CDR2 SVGAGI. V shed 8 bases and J 1 base; nucleotides not matched to a gene: 8. In DNA, the CDR3 is TGTGCCAGCTTAAGGACAGGGGCCCATAACTATGGCTACACCTTC. Its protein is CASLRTGAHNYGYTF.

V usage is TRBV7-8 and J usage is TRBJ2-3, with D perhaps matching TRBD1 or TRBD2 (6 bases each). The CDR3 consists of 16 residues. Trimming removed 7 bases at V and 10 bases at J, with 27 bases between. Germline V gives CDR1 SGHVS, CDR2 FQNEAQ. The CDR3 sequence: CASTSRRDTPTEAQYF. CDR3 DNA sequence: TGTGCCAGCACATCCCGGAGGGACACACCGACCGAGGCGCAGTATTTT.